Listed below are T cell receptor beta chains from one sample, sequenced in a study of T cell changes during pregnancy in multiple sclerosis. The assay was immunoSEQ multiplex PCR, and TCRdb's table has in-frame clones only and misses some. This repertoire shows 55,000 to 70,000 clones, around 92% found once; its top ten account for roughly 3.2%. This specimen consisted of CD8+ T cells from peripheral blood mononuclear cells, obtained in the third trimester of pregnancy. Receptors were obtained from a female donor in good health, enrolled as a control in a pregnancy study. Both conserved end residues are part of each CDR3. Each record gives: clone size, J gene, V gene, D gene, CDR3 DNA, CDR3 protein. A D gene is named only where the DNA matches it firmly. Expanded clones get a size class; other rows say once, few or many, or leave the size out.

>-|TRBJ1-5|TRBV27|TRBD1
TGTGCCAGCAGTTCAACACAGGGGAGCAATCAGCCCCAGCATTTT
CASSSTQGSNQPQHF
>-|TRBJ2-7|TRBV6-5|-
TGTGCCAGCAGTTACGCGGCCCTTTACGAGCAGTACTTC
CASSYAALYEQYF
>-|TRBJ2-7|TRBV7-7|TRBD1
TGTGCCAGCAGCTTGAACAGGGGCTACGAGCAGTACTTC
CASSLNRGYEQYF
>-|TRBJ2-1|TRBV4-1|-
TGCGCCAGCAGGTACCGGGACACCTACAATGAGCAGTTCTTC
CASRYRDTYNEQFF
>-|TRBJ2-3|TRBV27|TRBD1
TGTGCCAGCAGTCCTCAGGGACAGCCCACTCAGTATTTT
CASSPQGQPTQYF
>-|TRBJ1-2|TRBV30|-
TGTGCCTGGGAAGGGACAACTAACTATGGCTACACCTTC
CAWEGTTNYGYTF
>-|TRBJ2-7|TRBV27|TRBD1
TGTGCCAGCTGGGACAGGGCCCACGAGCAGTACTTC
CASWDRAHEQYF
>once|TRBJ1-2|TRBV29-1|-
TGCAGCGTTGTCGCCCTGACAGACCACCGGTATGGCTACACCTTC
CSVVALTDHRYGYTF
>-|TRBJ1-3|TRBV4-3|TRBD1
TGCGCCAGCAGCCAATTAACAGGGGTCTCTGGAAACACCATATATTTT
CASSQLTGVSGNTIYF
>-|TRBJ1-6|TRBV4-3|-
TGCGCCAGCAGCCAAGTGGGAGGGAATTCACCCCTCCACTTT
CASSQVGGNSPLHF
>-|TRBJ2-3|TRBV11-2|-
TGTGCCAGCAGCTTAGTACCAGGCTATAGTAACACAGATACGCAGTATTTT
CASSLVPGYSNTDTQYF
>-|TRBJ2-7|TRBV13|TRBD2
TGTGCCAGCAGTTACGCTAGCGGGGGCTCCTACGAGCAGTACTTC
CASSYASGGSYEQYF
>-|TRBJ2-2|TRBV11-3|TRBD1
TGTGCCAGCAGCTTGAATTCCGGGACAGGGGCTTCCACCGGGGAGCTGTTTTTT
CASSLNSGTGASTGELFF
>-|TRBJ2-3|TRBV7-3|-
TGTGCCAGCAGCTTCCTTAGCACAGATACGCAGTATTTT
CASSFLSTDTQYF
>-|TRBJ2-7|TRBV7-9|-
TGTGCCAGCAGCTTAGAAAGAACTAGCGAGCAGTACTTC
CASSLERTSEQYF
>few|TRBJ1-1|TRBV5-1|-
TGCGCCAGCAGCAGAGTACCGAACACTGAAGCTTTCTTT
CASSRVPNTEAFF
>-|TRBJ2-3|TRBV9|TRBD2
TGTGCCAGCAGCGTAATAGCGGGGGCCTACACAGATACGCAGTATTTT
CASSVIAGAYTDTQYF